The rows below give T cell receptor beta chains drawn from one sample of a study of T cells in Graves' hyperthyroidism and ophthalmopathy. Via MiXCR, TCRdb re-called the multiplex PCR reads, giving one row per CDR3 protein. This table has about 400,000 distinct CDR3 sequences, around 13% appearing once. The material sequenced was blood. These receptors all come from a woman between 25 and 40 years old with Graves' ophthalmopathy. Each CDR3 is given with its conserved first and last residue. The D gene is left open where the match is weak.

>TRBV6-4|TRBJ2-1|NA
CASSEGGGGHNEQFF
>TRBV7-6|TRBJ2-5|TRBD2
CASSLSRGGWETQYF
>TRBV6-1|TRBJ2-7|TRBD1
CASSPGGNRYEQYF
>TRBV11-3|TRBJ2-2|NA
CASSFLADTNTGELFF
>TRBV6-1|TRBJ2-1|TRBD2
CASSGTSGGSSYNEQFF
>TRBV12-3/TRBV12-4|TRBJ1-1|NA
CASSFWGRGREAFF
>TRBV12-3/TRBV12-4|TRBJ1-6|NA
CASSLSVVSPLHF
>TRBV30|TRBJ1-6|NA
CAWTSARGAANSPLHF
>TRBV12-3/TRBV12-4|TRBJ1-1|NA
CASSYHPGTTEAFF
>TRBV5-8|TRBJ1-1|NA
CASSFLGGTEAFF
>TRBV29-1|TRBJ2-7|TRBD2
CSVEEVLAGDSYEQYF
>TRBV7-6|TRBJ2-1|NA
CAGSLGPGRSYNEQFF
>TRBV6-1|TRBJ1-1|NA
CASRHTGNTEAFF
>TRBV11-2|TRBJ2-7|NA
CASSRMGAGSYEQYF
>TRBV20-1|TRBJ2-6|TRBD1
CSARKWTGEGSGANVLTF
>TRBV12-5|TRBJ1-4|NA
CASGLVWPPATNEKLFF
>TRBV6-1|TRBJ2-1|NA
CASHLRGAQGNEQFF
>TRBV12-3/TRBV12-4|TRBJ2-5|NA
CASSLARETQYF
>TRBV4-2|TRBJ1-1|TRBD1
CASSQVTGVGTEAFF
>TRBV7-9|TRBJ1-3|NA
CASSGDYYGRDSGNTIYF
>TRBV18|TRBJ2-1|NA
CASSPRDPRFF
>TRBV28|TRBJ2-3|TRBD1
CASSFVGQVQNTQYF
>TRBV3-1|TRBJ2-2|TRBD2
CASTSRGGDTGELFF
>TRBV9|TRBJ2-7|TRBD2
CASSGSGGPGGHEQYF
>TRBV7-6|TRBJ1-5|NA
CASSFAPGRGQPQHF
>TRBV6-1|TRBJ2-7|NA
CASSEHSEGSEQYF
>TRBV7-2|TRBJ1-1|NA
CASSLWGGYADEAFF
>TRBV19|TRBJ1-2|NA
CASSNNYGYTF
>TRBV7-9|TRBJ2-3|TRBD2
CASSSTAGGDTQYF
>TRBV11-2|TRBJ1-2|NA
CASSLADRDYGYTF
>TRBV20-1|TRBJ2-1|TRBD2
CSGGLWGGNNEQFF
>TRBV7-2|TRBJ1-6|NA
CASSQTTTSPLHF
>TRBV4-2|TRBJ2-1|TRBD2
CASSPANERGAYNEQFF
>TRBV4-1|TRBJ2-1|NA
CASSQEAWSYNEQFF
>TRBV7-6|TRBJ2-7|TRBD2
CASSLGTSGGSEQYF
>TRBV3-1|TRBJ2-7|TRBD1
CASSPSGTGRYEQYF
>TRBV27|TRBJ1-1|NA
CASSLIRGDTEAFF
>TRBV6-1|TRBJ1-5|NA
CASSIYRGQSQHF
>TRBV20-1|TRBJ2-7|TRBD2
CSAPNLAGESYEQYF
>TRBV19|TRBJ1-1|TRBD1
CASSVTFYRGSNTEAFF
>TRBV5-8|TRBJ2-7|NA
CASSTGATPGNEQYF
>TRBV12-3/TRBV12-4|TRBJ1-5|NA
CASSFDPGQPQHF
>TRBV4-2|TRBJ1-6|TRBD1
CASSQAQAPSRTGDSPLHF
>TRBV5-1|TRBJ1-2|TRBD1
CASSLETGQEKDGYTF
>TRBV30|TRBJ2-3|NA
CACTYRQRGTDTQYF
>TRBV27|TRBJ1-1|NA
CASSPYLRGAHTEAFF
>TRBV29-1|TRBJ1-1|NA
CSAVFGMNTEAFF
>TRBV28|TRBJ2-3|TRBD1
CASRPGGGDTQYF
>TRBV5-1|TRBJ1-4|NA
CASSLSGRDEKLFF
>TRBV7-2|TRBJ2-6|NA
CASSPAGQSYSGANVLTF